The source of this TCR beta chain is a study of blood T cell repertoires in COVID-19. Study background: T cells, B-cell-depleted T cells, or PBMCs supplied cDNA or gDNA.

In the original workflow: Reference gene primer amplification gave nucleated cell count estimates. Clones were sequenced by immunoSEQ multiplex PCR, and TCRdb holds only the in-frame ones, with some missing. V and J calls and clone size are as listed in that table; D and trimming were resolved from the DNA. The table records fewer than 300,000 clones, over 70% of them present only once. This clone was picked up one time. CDR3 size: 16 residues. V was shortened by 3 bases and J by 2 bases, with 16 bases between the two germline ends. Germline assignment: CDR1 SGHRS and CDR2 YFSETQ. The clonotype was recovered from a human donor in a cohort sampled during active COVID-19. This rearrangement joins TRBV5-1 to TRBJ2-3, with D perhaps matching TRBD1 (6 bases). Sequenced input: peripheral blood. CDR3 sequence: CASSSTGDPTTDTQYF. The CDR3 nucleotides are TGCGCCAGCAGCTCGACAGGCGATCCTACCACAGATACGCAGTATTTT. Supplemented by reference TRBV5-1 and TRBJ2-3, the full variable domain reads KAGVTQTPRYLIKTRGQQVTLSCSPISGHRSVSWYQQTPGQGLQFLFEYFSETQRNKGNFPGRFSGRQFSNSRSEMNVSTLELGDSALYLCASSSTGDPTTDTQYFGPGTRLTVL.